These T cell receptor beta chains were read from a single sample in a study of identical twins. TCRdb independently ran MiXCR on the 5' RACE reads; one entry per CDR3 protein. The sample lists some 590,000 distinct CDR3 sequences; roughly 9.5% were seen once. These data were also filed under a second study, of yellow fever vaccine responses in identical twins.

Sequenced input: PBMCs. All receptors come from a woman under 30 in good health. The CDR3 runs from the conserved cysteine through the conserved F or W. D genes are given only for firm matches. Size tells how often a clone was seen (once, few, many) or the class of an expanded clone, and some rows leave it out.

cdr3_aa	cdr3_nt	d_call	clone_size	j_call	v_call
CASSQVVETQYF	TGTGCCAGCAGCCAAGTGGTGGAGACCCAGTACTTC	NA	many	TRBJ2-5	TRBV3-1
CAISGRGIRENTEAFF	TGTGCCATCAGTGGCCGCGGTATTAGGGAGAACACTGAAGCTTTCTTT	NA	NA	TRBJ1-1	TRBV10-3
CASSSRLAGGPSYNEQFF	TGTGCCAGCAGCTCACGACTAGCGGGGGGGCCTTCCTACAATGAGCAGTTCTTC	TRBD2	NA	TRBJ2-1	TRBV7-8
CAISEGSPNEQFF	TGTGCCATCAGTGAAGGTAGTCCAAATGAGCAGTTCTTC	NA	many	TRBJ2-1	TRBV10-3
CASSFRDRESYEQYF	TGTGCCAGCAGCTTCCGGGACAGGGAATCCTACGAGCAGTACTTC	TRBD1	few	TRBJ2-7	TRBV7-9
CASRADSDYEQYF	TGTGCCAGCAGGGCGGACAGTGACTACGAGCAGTACTTC	NA	many	TRBJ2-7	TRBV12-3/TRBV12-4
CASMDFGKTQYF	TGTGCCAGCATGGACTTCGGGAAGACCCAGTACTTC	NA	many	TRBJ2-5	TRBV7-9
CATSLGSSFTDTQYF	TGTGCCACCAGCCTAGGATCGAGTTTTACAGATACGCAGTATTTT	NA	NA	TRBJ2-3	TRBV15
CASNELAIDEQFF	TGTGCCAGCAACGAACTAGCGATCGATGAGCAGTTCTTC	TRBD2	few	TRBJ2-1	TRBV6-2/TRBV6-3
CSARRGQGVSYNEQFF	TGCAGTGCTAGGCGTGGACAGGGGGTATCCTACAATGAGCAGTTCTTC	TRBD1	few	TRBJ2-1	TRBV20-1
CASSTTGLRAGELFF	TGTGCCAGCAGCACAACAGGGTTGAGGGCCGGGGAGCTGTTTTTT	NA	few	TRBJ2-2	TRBV27
CAIAFSSGANVLTF	TGTGCCATCGCATTTAGCTCTGGGGCCAACGTCCTGACTTTC	NA	NA	TRBJ2-6	TRBV10-3
CASSPGGSGYEQYF	TGCGCCAGCAGCCCAGGGGGGTCCGGCTACGAGCAGTACTTC	NA	few	TRBJ2-7	TRBV5-1
CASSSTGPPNTEAFF	TGTGCCAGCAGCTCGACGGGGCCCCCGAACACTGAAGCTTTCTTT	NA	few	TRBJ1-1	TRBV11-1
CASSPPGLAPYNEQFF	TGTGCCAGCAGTCCCCCAGGGCTAGCGCCCTACAATGAGCAGTTCTTC	NA	NA	TRBJ2-1	TRBV27
CSARKDRYNEQFF	TGCAGTGCTAGAAAGGACAGATACAATGAGCAGTTCTTC	NA	many	TRBJ2-1	TRBV20-1
CASSLGFPDTQYF	TGTGCCAGCAGCTTAGGGTTTCCAGATACGCAGTATTTT	NA	few	TRBJ2-3	TRBV7-2
CASSPSGRSDEQFF	TGCGCCAGCAGCCCTAGCGGGAGATCGGATGAGCAGTTCTTC	TRBD2	NA	TRBJ2-1	TRBV5-1
CASSYSVLFKGQKGVHEQYF	TGTGCCAGCAGTTACTCGGTATTGTTTAAGGGACAGAAAGGGGTCCACGAGCAGTACTTC	TRBD1	many	TRBJ2-7	TRBV6-2/TRBV6-3
CSARVMDRNTGELFF	TGCAGTGCTAGGGTTATGGACAGGAACACCGGGGAGCTGTTTTTT	NA	many	TRBJ2-2	TRBV20-1
CASSSKFAVGEQYF	TGTGCCAGCAGCTCCAAGTTCGCGGTGGGGGAGCAGTACTTC	NA	many	TRBJ2-7	TRBV7-2
CASRFLADINYNEQFF	TGCGCCAGCAGATTCCTAGCCGACATCAACTACAATGAGCAGTTCTTC	NA	few	TRBJ2-1	TRBV5-1
CASSGSVINEQFF	TGTGCCAGCAGTGGATCGGTAATCAATGAGCAGTTCTTC	NA	few	TRBJ2-1	TRBV25-1
CASSFGFGGVADTQYF	TGTGCCAGCAGCTTCGGTTTCGGGGGAGTCGCAGATACGCAGTATTTT	NA	NA	TRBJ2-3	TRBV11-2
CASSYSTSQETQYF	TGTGCCAGCAGTTACTCGACTAGCCAAGAGACCCAGTACTTC	NA	NA	TRBJ2-5	TRBV6-5
CASSPTQSGPQGSSYEQYF	TGTGCCAGCAGCCCTACTCAAAGCGGACCGCAAGGGAGCTCCTACGAGCAGTACTTC	NA	few	TRBJ2-7	TRBV12-3/TRBV12-4
CASSSGGHNEQFF	TGTGCCAGCAGCTCGGGGGGGCACAATGAGCAGTTCTTC	TRBD2	many	TRBJ2-1	TRBV5-6
CASSLSAEWGETQYF	TGTGCCAGCAGCCTGTCGGCGGAGTGGGGAGAGACCCAGTACTTC	NA	NA	TRBJ2-5	TRBV4-2
CASSPHRQGLYEQYF	TGTGCCAGCAGCCCACACCGACAGGGTCTTTACGAGCAGTACTTC	TRBD1	NA	TRBJ2-7	TRBV3-1
CASSYSNSVKGDTQYF	TGTGCCAGCAGTTACTCCAATAGCGTCAAAGGAGATACGCAGTATTTT	NA	NA	TRBJ2-3	TRBV6-5
CSASKGNTNTGELFF	TGCAGTGCTTCAAAGGGGAACACGAACACCGGGGAGCTGTTTTTT	NA	NA	TRBJ2-2	TRBV20-1
CSVRGMEGGTDTQYF	TGCAGCGTGAGGGGGATGGAGGGAGGCACAGATACGCAGTATTTT	NA	few	TRBJ2-3	TRBV29-1
CASSLREWNEQYF	TGTGCCTCCTCTTTGCGGGAGTGGAACGAGCAGTACTTC	TRBD2	NA	TRBJ2-7	TRBV30
CASSLGRGQKDEAFF	TGTGCCAGCAGCTTAGGAAGGGGGCAAAAGGATGAAGCTTTCTTT	TRBD1	many	TRBJ1-1	TRBV7-2
CASSLHPGTGEIGELFF	TGCGCCAGCAGCTTGCACCCCGGGACAGGGGAGATCGGGGAGCTGTTTTTT	TRBD1	many	TRBJ2-2	TRBV5-1
CASRYGTLGEQFF	TGTGCCAGCAGGTACGGGACACTCGGCGAGCAGTTCTTC	NA	NA	TRBJ2-1	TRBV7-8
CASSLTSGGSKYEQYF	TGTGCCAGCAGCTTGACTAGCGGAGGAAGTAAATACGAGCAGTACTTC	TRBD2	few	TRBJ2-7	TRBV7-2
CASEGTGTNNEQFF	TGTGCCAGCGAAGGGACAGGAACTAACAATGAGCAGTTCTTC	TRBD1	NA	TRBJ2-1	TRBV6-2/TRBV6-3
CASRELVTSYNEQFF	TGTGCCAGTAGGGAACTAGTTACATCCTACAATGAGCAGTTCTTC	NA	NA	TRBJ2-1	TRBV19
CASSQDQGGRPTDTQYF	TGTGCCAGCAGCCAAGATCAGGGGGGCCGGCCCACAGATACGCAGTATTTT	NA	NA	TRBJ2-3	TRBV3-1
CASSGSVASGTDTQYF	TGTGCCAGCAGCGGGTCCGTGGCTAGCGGCACAGATACGCAGTATTTT	NA	NA	TRBJ2-3	TRBV4-2
CASSPQGQGADGYTF	TGTGCCAGCTCACCACAAGGACAGGGGGCTGATGGCTACACCTTC	TRBD1	few	TRBJ1-2	TRBV18
CASSLWDREGGYTF	TGTGCCAGCAGCTTATGGGACAGGGAGGGTGGCTACACCTTC	TRBD1	few	TRBJ1-2	TRBV7-2
CSASGGGSYNEQFF	TGCAGTGCTAGCGGCGGAGGCTCCTACAATGAGCAGTTCTTC	NA	many	TRBJ2-1	TRBV20-1
CSASSGQGPDTQYF	TGCAGTGCTAGTTCGGGACAGGGCCCAGATACGCAGTATTTT	TRBD1	many	TRBJ2-3	TRBV20-1